The source of this TCR beta chain is a study of cytomegalovirus exposure and HLA in healthy donors. Broader study findings: Available immune exposure information covered CMV serostatus only.

As concerns this clone: The antigen is not known.

Likely unrecorded immune exposures existed in these nominally healthy donors. PCR employed 60 Vbeta and 13 Jbeta primers. Only in-frame clones appear in the TCRdb table, and some are missing; sequencing was by immunoSEQ multiplex PCR. This sample has some 150,000 clones, with around 79% found just once. The CDR3 spans 16 residues. Germline V CDR1 and CDR2: SGHRS, YFSETQ. Trimming cost V 6 bases and J 2 bases; bases outside gene matches: 13. What was sequenced was PBMCs. This receptor was obtained from a human donor in good health. The chain is built from TRBV5-1 and TRBJ1-2, with 7 nucleotides matching TRBD1. This CDR3 reads CASKPGQRPTNYGYTF. As DNA, the CDR3 is TGCGCCAGCAAGCCGGGACAGCGACCAACCAACTATGGCTACACCTTC.